This is a list of T cell receptor beta chains from one sample in a study of shared clonotypes between healthy human individuals. Sequenced by immunoSEQ multiplex PCR; TCRdb stores in-frame clones only, minus some. The table has more than 2 million clones, less than 95% seen once; the top ten hold roughly 1%. Sequencing was performed on naive CD8+ T cells sorted from blood. These receptors originate from a man between 18 and 35 years old in good health. Each CDR3 is given with its conserved first and last residue. Each record gives: J gene, clone size, V gene, D gene, CDR3 protein, CDR3 DNA. A D gene is named only where the DNA matches it firmly. Rows may omit the clone size; those that give it use once, few, many or a size class.

>TRBJ2-7|-|TRBV2|-
CASSVGGTAYEQYF
TGTGCCAGCAGTGTGGGGGGGACAGCCTACGAGCAGTACTTC
>TRBJ1-1|-|TRBV5-1|-
CASSMRGEESTEAFF
TGCGCCAGCAGCATGAGAGGGGAAGAAAGCACTGAAGCTTTCTTT
>TRBJ2-1|-|TRBV7-6|-
CASSMLAAYNEQFF
TGTGCCAGCAGCATGCTAGCAGCTTACAATGAGCAGTTCTTC
>TRBJ2-7|once|TRBV30|TRBD2
CAWDSGGVEQYF
TGTGCCTGGGATAGCGGGGGTGTCGAGCAGTACTTC
>TRBJ1-3|-|TRBV9|-
CASSATGTAGNTIYF
TGTGCCAGCAGCGCAACCGGGACGGCCGGAAACACCATATATTTT
>TRBJ2-2|-|TRBV7-9|TRBD2
CASSFGGSTGELFF
TGTGCCAGCAGCTTCGGGGGGAGTACCGGGGAGCTGTTTTTT
>TRBJ2-5|-|TRBV7-8|-
CASSLVARLGQETQYF
TGTGCCAGCAGCTTAGTGGCCAGGTTGGGCCAAGAGACCCAGTACTTC
>TRBJ2-2|-|TRBV7-6|-
CASSLSLTYAPRLGTNTGELFF
TGTGCCAGCAGCTTATCGTTAACCTACGCCCCCAGACTGGGAACGAACACCGGGGAGCTGTTTTTT
>TRBJ2-7|-|TRBV10-3|-
CAIGGGGSNEQYF
TGTGCCATCGGGGGAGGGGGTAGCAACGAGCAGTACTTC
>TRBJ2-5|-|TRBV9|TRBD2
CASSDLGLAGQETQYF
TGTGCCAGCAGCGACTTGGGACTAGCGGGGCAAGAGACCCAGTACTTC
>TRBJ2-2|-|TRBV5-6|TRBD2
CASSYSGISGELFF
TGTGCCAGCAGCTATAGCGGGATTAGCGGGGAGCTGTTTTTT
>TRBJ2-1|-|TRBV2|TRBD2
CASSETSGGSESHEQFF
TGTGCCAGCAGCGAGACTAGCGGGGGGTCTGAATCTCATGAGCAGTTCTTC